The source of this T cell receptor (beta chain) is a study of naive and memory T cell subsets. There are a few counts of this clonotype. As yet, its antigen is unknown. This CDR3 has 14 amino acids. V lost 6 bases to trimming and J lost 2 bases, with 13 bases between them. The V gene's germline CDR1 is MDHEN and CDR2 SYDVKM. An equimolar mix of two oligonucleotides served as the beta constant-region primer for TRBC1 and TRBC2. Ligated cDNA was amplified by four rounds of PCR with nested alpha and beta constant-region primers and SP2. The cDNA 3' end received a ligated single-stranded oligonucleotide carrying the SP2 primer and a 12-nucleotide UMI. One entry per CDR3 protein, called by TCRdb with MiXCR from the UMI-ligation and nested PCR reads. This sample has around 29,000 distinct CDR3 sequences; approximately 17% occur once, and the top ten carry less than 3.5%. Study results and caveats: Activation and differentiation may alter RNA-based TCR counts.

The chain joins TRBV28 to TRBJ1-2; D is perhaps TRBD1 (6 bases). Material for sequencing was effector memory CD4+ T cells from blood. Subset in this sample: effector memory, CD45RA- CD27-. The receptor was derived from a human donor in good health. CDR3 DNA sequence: TGTGCCAGCAGAGAGACAGGAAGAAACTATGGCTACACCTTC. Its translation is CASRETGRNYGYTF.